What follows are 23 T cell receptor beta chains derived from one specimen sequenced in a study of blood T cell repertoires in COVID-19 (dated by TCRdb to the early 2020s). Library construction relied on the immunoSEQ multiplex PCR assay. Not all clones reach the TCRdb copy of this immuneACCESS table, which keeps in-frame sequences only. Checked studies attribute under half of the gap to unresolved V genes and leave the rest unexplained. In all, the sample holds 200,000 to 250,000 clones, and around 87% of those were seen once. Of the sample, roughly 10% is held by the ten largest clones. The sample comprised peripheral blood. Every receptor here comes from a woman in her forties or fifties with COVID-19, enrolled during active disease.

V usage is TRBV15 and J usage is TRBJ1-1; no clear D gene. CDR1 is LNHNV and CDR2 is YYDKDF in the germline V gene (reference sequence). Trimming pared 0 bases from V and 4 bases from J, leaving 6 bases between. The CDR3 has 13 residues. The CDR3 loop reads CATSRDGLTEAFF. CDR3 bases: TGTGCCACCAGCAGAGACGGACTCACTGAAGCTTTCTTT.

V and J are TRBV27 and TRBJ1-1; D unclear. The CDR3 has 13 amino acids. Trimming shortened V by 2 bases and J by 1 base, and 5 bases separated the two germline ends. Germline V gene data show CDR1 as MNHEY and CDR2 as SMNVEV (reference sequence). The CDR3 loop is CASSLTANTEAFF. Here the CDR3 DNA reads TGTGCCAGCAGTTTAACAGCGAACACTGAAGCTTTCTTT.

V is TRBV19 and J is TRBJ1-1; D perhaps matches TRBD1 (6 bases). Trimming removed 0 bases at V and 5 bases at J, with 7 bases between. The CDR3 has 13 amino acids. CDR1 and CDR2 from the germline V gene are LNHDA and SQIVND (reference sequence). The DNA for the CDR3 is TGTGCCAGTAGTATAGAAGGGGGAACTGAAGCTTTCTTT. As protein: CASSIEGGTEAFF.

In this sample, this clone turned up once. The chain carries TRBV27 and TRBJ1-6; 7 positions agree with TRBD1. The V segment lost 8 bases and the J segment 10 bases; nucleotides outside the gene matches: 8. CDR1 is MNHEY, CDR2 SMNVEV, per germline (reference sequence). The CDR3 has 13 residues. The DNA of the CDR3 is TGTGCCAGCGCTGAGAGGGGGCAATCACCCCTCCACTTT. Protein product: CASAERGQSPLHF.

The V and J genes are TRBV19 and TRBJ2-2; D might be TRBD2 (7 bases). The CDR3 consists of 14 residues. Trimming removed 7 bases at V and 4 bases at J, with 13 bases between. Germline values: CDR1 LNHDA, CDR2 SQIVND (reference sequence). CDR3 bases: TGTGCCAGTAAGGGGGGGATCGTCACCGGGGAGCTGTTTTTT. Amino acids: CASKGGIVTGELFF.

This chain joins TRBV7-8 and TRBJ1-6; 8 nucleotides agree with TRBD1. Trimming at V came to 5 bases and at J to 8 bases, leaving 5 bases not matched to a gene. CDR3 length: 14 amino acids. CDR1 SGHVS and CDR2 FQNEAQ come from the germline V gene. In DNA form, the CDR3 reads TGTGCCAGCAGCGCTGGGACAGGTTATTCACCCCTCCACTTT. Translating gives CASSAGTGYSPLHF.

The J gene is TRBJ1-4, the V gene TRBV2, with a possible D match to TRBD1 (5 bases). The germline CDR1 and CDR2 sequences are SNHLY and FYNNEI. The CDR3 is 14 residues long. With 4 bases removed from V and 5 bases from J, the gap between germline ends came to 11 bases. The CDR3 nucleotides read TGTGCCAGCAGTGGACCAGGGCTGAATGAAAAACTGTTTTTT. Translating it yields CASSGPGLNEKLFF.

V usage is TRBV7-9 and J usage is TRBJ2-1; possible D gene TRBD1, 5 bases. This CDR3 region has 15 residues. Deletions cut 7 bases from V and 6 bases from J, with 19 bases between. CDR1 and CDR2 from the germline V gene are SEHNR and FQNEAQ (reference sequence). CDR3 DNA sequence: TGTGCCAGCAACACTCTAGGGGCGGTTCCCAATGAGCAGTTCTTC. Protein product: CASNTLGAVPNEQFF.

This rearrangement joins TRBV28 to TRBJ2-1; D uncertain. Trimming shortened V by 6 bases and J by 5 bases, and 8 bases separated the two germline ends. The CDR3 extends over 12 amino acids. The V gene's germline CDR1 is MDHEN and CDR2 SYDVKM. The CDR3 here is CASSPVHNEQFF. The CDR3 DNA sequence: TGTGCCAGCAGCCCAGTCCACAATGAGCAGTTCTTC.

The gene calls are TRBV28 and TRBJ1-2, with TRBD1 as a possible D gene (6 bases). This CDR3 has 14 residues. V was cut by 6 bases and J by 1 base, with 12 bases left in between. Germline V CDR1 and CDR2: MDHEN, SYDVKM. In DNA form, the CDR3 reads TGTGCCAGCAGGCCGACAGGCCGTAACTATGGCTACACCTTC. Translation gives CASRPTGRNYGYTF.

The CDR3 here is CASSYSGTGGIDYGYTF. DNA of the CDR3: TGCGCCAGCAGTTATTCCGGGACAGGGGGCATAGACTATGGCTACACCTTC. This chain connects TRBV5-1 to TRBJ1-2, with 12 bases aligning to TRBD1. V lost 5 bases and J lost 3; bases outside the gene matches: 11. This CDR3 comprises 17 residues. Germline V gene sequence: CDR1 SGHRS, CDR2 YFSETQ.

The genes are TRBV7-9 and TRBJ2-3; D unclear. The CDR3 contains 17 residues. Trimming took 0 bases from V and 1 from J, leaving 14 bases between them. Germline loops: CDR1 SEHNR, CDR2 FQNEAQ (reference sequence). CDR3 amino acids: CASSLAKIAVRTDTQYF. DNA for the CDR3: TGTGCCAGCAGCTTAGCGAAGATAGCAGTTCGCACAGATACGCAGTATTTT.

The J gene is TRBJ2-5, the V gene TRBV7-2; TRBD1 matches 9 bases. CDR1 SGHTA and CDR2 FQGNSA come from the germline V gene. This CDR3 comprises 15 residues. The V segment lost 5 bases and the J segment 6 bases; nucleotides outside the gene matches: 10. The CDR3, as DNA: TGTGCCAGCAGCATTTATCAGGGACAGGGAAAGACCCAGTACTTC. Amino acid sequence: CASSIYQGQGKTQYF.

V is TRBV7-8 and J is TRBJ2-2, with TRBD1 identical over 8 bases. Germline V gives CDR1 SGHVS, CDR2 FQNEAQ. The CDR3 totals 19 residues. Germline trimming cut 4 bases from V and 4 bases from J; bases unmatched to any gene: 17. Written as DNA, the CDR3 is TGTGCCAGCAGCTGGGGGAGGACAGGGCGGGTTTTAGGCACCGGGGAGCTGTTTTTT. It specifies CASSWGRTGRVLGTGELFF. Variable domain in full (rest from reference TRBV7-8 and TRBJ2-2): GAGVSQSPRYKVAKRGQDVALRCDPISGHVSLFWYQQALGQGPEFLTYFQNEAQLDKSGLPSDRFFAERPEGSVSTLKIQRTQQEDSAVYLCASSWGRTGRVLGTGELFFGEGSRLTVL.

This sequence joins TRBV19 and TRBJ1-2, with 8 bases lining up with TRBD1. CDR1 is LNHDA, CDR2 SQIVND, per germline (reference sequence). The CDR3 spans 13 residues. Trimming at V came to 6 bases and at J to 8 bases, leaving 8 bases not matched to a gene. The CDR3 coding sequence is TGTGCCAGTAGCCCTACAGGGGGATTAGGCTACACCTTC. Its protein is CASSPTGGLGYTF. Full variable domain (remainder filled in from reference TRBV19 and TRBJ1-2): DGGITQSPKYLFRKEGQNVTLSCEQNLNHDAMYWYRQDPGQGLRLIYYSQIVNDFQKGDIAEGYSVSREKKESFPLTVTSAQKNPTAFYLCASSPTGGLGYTFGSGTRLTVV.

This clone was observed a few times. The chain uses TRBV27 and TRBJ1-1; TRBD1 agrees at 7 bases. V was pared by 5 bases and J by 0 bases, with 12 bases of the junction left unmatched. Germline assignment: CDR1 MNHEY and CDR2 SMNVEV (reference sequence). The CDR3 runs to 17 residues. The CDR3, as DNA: TGTGCCAGCAGTCCGCCTCACCTACAGGGGATGAACACTGAAGCTTTCTTT. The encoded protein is CASSPPHLQGMNTEAFF.

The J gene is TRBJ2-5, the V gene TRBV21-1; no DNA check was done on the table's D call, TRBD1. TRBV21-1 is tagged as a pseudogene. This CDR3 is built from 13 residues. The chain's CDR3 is CASSQDTQETQYF. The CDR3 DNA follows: TGTGCCAGCAGCCAGGACACACAAGAGACCCAGTACTTC.

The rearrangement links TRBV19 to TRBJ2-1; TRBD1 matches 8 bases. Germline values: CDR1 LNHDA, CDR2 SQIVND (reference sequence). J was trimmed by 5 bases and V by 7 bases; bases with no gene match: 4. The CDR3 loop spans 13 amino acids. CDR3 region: CASTSQGDNEQFF. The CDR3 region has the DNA TGTGCCAGTACCTCACAGGGGGACAATGAGCAGTTCTTC.

DNA of the CDR3: TGTGCCAGCAGCTTGGACAGTTACGAGCAGTACGTC. Protein: CASSLDSYEQYV. J is TRBJ2-7 and V is TRBV11-2, with TRBD1 as a possible D gene (6 bases). Germline CDR1 SGHAT, CDR2 FQNNGV. V was trimmed by 3 bases and J by 4 bases, leaving 7 bases between them. The CDR3 spans 12 residues.

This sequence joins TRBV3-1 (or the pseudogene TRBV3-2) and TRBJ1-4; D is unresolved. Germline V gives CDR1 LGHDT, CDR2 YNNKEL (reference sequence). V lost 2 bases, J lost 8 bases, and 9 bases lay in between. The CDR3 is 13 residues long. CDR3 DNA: TGTGCCAGCAGCCAATCCAGGAAAGAAAAACTGTTTTTT. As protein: CASSQSRKEKLFF.

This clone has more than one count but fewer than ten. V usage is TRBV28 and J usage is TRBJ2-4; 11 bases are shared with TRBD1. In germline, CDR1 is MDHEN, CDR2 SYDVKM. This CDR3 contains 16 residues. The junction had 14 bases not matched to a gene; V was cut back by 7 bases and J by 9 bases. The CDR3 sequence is CASTRIVGTGGRIQYF. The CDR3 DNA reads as TGTGCCAGCACTCGAATTGTTGGGACAGGGGGTCGCATTCAGTACTTC.

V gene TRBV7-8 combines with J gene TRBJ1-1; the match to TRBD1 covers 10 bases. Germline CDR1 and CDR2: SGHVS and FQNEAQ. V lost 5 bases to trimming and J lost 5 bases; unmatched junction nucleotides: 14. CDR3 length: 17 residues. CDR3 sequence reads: CASSLMRQGAKRTEAFF. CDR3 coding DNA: TGTGCCAGCAGCCTTATGAGACAGGGGGCGAAGAGGACTGAAGCTTTCTTT.

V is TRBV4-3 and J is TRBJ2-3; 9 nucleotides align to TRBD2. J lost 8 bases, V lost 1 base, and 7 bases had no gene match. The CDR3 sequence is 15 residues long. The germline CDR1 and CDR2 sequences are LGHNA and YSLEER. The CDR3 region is CASSQVGSSGVTQYF. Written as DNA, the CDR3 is TGCGCCAGCAGCCAAGTGGGGTCTAGCGGGGTTACGCAGTATTTT.